Listed here is a single T cell receptor (beta chain). Clones were read by immunoSEQ multiplex PCR, and TCRdb kept only the in-frame ones, dropping some. The table shows about 380,000 clones, with approximately 95% occurring only once. The record originates from a study of shared T cell receptors in the human thymus. This CDR3 is built from 17 residues. Per the germline V gene, CDR1 is SGHAT and CDR2 is FQNNGV. Trimming took 7 bases from V and 4 from J; bases not matched to a gene: 15. The sequence derives from a human donor. V gene TRBV11-2 combines with J gene TRBJ2-5; 10 positions match TRBD2. Sequenced material: thymocytes. CDR3 sequence reads: CASTSSQKLAGRETQYF. The CDR3 DNA sequence: TGTGCCAGCACCTCCTCCCAAAAACTAGCGGGACGAGAGACCCAGTACTTC.